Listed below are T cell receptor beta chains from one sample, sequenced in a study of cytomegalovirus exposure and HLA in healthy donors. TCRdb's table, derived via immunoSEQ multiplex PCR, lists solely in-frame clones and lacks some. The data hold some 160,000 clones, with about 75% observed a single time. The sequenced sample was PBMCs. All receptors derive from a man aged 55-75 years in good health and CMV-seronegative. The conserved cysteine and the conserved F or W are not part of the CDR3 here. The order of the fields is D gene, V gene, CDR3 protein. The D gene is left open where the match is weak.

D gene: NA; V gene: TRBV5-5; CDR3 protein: ASSLGSSTDTQY
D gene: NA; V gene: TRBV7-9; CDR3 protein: ASSLNYGYT
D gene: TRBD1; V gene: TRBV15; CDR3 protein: ATSRESLDRQNTEAF
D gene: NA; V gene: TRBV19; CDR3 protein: ASSRDRRKSSYNSPLH
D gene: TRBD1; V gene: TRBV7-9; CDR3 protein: SSSRQGPRSGNTIY
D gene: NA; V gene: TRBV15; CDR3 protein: ATRKRELSETQY
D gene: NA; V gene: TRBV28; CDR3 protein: ASGVRVFTDTQY
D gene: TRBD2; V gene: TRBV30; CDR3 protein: AWTAGGPVEQF
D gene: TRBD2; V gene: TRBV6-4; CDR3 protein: ASSSGTSGSMSNEQF
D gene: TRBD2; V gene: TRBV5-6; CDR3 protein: ASSPDSGRGQF
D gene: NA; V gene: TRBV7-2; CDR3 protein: ASSREFYEQY
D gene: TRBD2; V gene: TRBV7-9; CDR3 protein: ASSLWPSGSREQY
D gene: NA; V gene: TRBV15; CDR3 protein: ATSRDGDYEQY
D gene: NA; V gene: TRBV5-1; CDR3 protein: ASSPDGGRDEKLF
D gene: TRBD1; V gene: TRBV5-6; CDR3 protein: ASSPDRAGGYT
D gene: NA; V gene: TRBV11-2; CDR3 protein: ASRPMTYEQF
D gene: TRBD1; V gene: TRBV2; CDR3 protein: ASSSGTGVGYT
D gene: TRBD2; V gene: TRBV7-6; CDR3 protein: ASSKGTSAQSSYNEQF
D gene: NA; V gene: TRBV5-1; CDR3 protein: ASSPEQGSNTEAF
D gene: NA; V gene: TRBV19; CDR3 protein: ATNRDINQPQH
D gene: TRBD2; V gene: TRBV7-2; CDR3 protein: ASSPLTSGRLKTQY
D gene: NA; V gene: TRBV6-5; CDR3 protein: ASSYSTGNTGELF
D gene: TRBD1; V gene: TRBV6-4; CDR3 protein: ASSRGQGDSGANVLT
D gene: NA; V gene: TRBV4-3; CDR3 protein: ASSQDLGDEQY
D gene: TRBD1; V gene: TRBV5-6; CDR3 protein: ASSFQETGANTEAF
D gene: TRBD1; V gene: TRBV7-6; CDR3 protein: ASSLVSRDRDVRDGYT
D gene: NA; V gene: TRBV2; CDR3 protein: ASREALSSYNEQF
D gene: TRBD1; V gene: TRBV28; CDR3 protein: ASSLARDRGTREQY
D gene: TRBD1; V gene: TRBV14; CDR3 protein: ASSPFPGQFSGNTIY
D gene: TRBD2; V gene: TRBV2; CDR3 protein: ASSGGLAGSYEQY
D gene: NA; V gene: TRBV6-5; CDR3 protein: ASSFNTGRETQY
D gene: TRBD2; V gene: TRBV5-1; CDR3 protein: ASSPRTSADNEQF
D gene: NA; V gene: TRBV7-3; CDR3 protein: ASSSLLGGSGANVLT